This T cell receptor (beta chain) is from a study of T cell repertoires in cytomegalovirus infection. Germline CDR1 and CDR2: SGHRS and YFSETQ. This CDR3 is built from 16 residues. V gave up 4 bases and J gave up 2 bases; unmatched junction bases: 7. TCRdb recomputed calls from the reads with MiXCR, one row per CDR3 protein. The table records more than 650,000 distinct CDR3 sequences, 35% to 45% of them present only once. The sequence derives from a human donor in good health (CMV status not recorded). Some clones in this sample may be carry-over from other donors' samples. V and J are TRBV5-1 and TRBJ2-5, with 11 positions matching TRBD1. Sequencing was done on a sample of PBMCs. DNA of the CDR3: TGCGCCAGCAGCCCCGGGACAGGGGGATTGCAAGAGACCCAGTACTTC. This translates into CASSPGTGGLQETQYF.